This is a list of T cell receptor beta chains from one sample in a study of cytomegalovirus exposure and HLA in healthy donors. Some clones are missing from TCRdb's copy, which holds only in-frame ones; the method was immunoSEQ multiplex PCR. The sample holds under 200,000 clones, about 80% seen once. Sequences were obtained from PBMCs. The receptors derive from a man in his 60s in good health and CMV-seronegative. Both conserved end residues are part of each CDR3. Fields, in order: V gene, D gene, J gene, clone size, CDR3 protein, CDR3 DNA. A D gene is named only where the DNA matches it firmly. Some rows mark clone size as missing; the rest say once, few, many or name a class of expanded clone.

v_call: TRBV5-8
d_call: NA
j_call: TRBJ1-1
clone_size: few
cdr3_aa: CASSLGPNTEAFF
cdr3_nt: TGTGCCAGCAGCTTGGGGCCGAACACTGAAGCTTTCTTT

v_call: TRBV18
d_call: TRBD1
j_call: TRBJ2-5
clone_size: few
cdr3_aa: CASSPDRATQETQYF
cdr3_nt: TGTGCCAGCTCCCCCGACAGGGCCACACAAGAGACCCAGTACTTC

v_call: TRBV19
d_call: TRBD1
j_call: TRBJ1-2
clone_size: NA
cdr3_aa: CASSIGTDYGYTF
cdr3_nt: TGTGCCAGTAGTATCGGGACAGACTATGGCTACACCTTC

v_call: TRBV18
d_call: TRBD1
j_call: TRBJ2-3
clone_size: NA
cdr3_aa: CASSPEGDSFDTQYF
cdr3_nt: TGTGCCAGCTCACCTGAAGGGGACAGTTTCGATACGCAGTATTTT

v_call: TRBV2
d_call: TRBD1
j_call: TRBJ1-1
clone_size: NA
cdr3_aa: CASSVTGQGSTEAFF
cdr3_nt: TGTGCCAGCAGTGTAACGGGACAGGGTTCAACTGAAGCTTTCTTT

v_call: TRBV6-5
d_call: NA
j_call: TRBJ2-7
clone_size: NA
cdr3_aa: CASSYSRDHYEQYF
cdr3_nt: TGTGCCAGCAGTTACTCGCGGGACCACTACGAGCAGTACTTC

v_call: TRBV2
d_call: NA
j_call: TRBJ2-1
clone_size: NA
cdr3_aa: CASRIRAGNYNEQFF
cdr3_nt: TGTGCCAGCAGGATCAGGGCAGGGAACTACAATGAGCAGTTCTTC

v_call: TRBV28
d_call: NA
j_call: TRBJ1-2
clone_size: NA
cdr3_aa: CASSLSPISGKKYGYTF
cdr3_nt: TGTGCCAGCAGTTTATCGCCGATTTCCGGGAAGAAGTATGGCTACACCTTC

v_call: TRBV28
d_call: NA
j_call: TRBJ1-1
clone_size: NA
cdr3_aa: CASSLAGAHMNTEAFF
cdr3_nt: TGTGCCAGCAGTTTGGCGGGAGCCCACATGAACACTGAAGCTTTCTTT

v_call: TRBV9
d_call: NA
j_call: TRBJ1-1
clone_size: NA
cdr3_aa: CASSVGDRLNTEAFF
cdr3_nt: TGTGCCAGCAGCGTAGGCGACAGGCTGAACACTGAAGCTTTCTTT

v_call: TRBV5-1
d_call: TRBD2
j_call: TRBJ2-2
clone_size: NA
cdr3_aa: CASSLAASGGTGELFF
cdr3_nt: TGCGCCAGCAGCTTGGCCGCCAGCGGGGGCACCGGGGAGCTGTTTTTT

v_call: TRBV11-1
d_call: NA
j_call: TRBJ2-1
clone_size: NA
cdr3_aa: CASSLGGLGEQFF
cdr3_nt: TGTGCCAGCAGCTTAGGAGGGCTCGGGGAGCAGTTCTTC

v_call: TRBV28
d_call: NA
j_call: TRBJ2-7
clone_size: NA
cdr3_aa: CASEGQGTYEQYF
cdr3_nt: TGTGCCAGCGAAGGGCAGGGGACGTACGAGCAGTACTTC

v_call: TRBV5-1
d_call: NA
j_call: TRBJ2-7
clone_size: few
cdr3_aa: CASAPPQGGEQYF
cdr3_nt: TGCGCCAGCGCCCCCCCCCAGGGCGGCGAGCAGTACTTC

v_call: TRBV10-3
d_call: NA
j_call: TRBJ1-1
clone_size: NA
cdr3_aa: CAISESSGTSEAFF
cdr3_nt: TGTGCCATCAGTGAGAGTTCAGGGACATCTGAAGCTTTCTTT

v_call: TRBV9
d_call: TRBD2
j_call: TRBJ2-3
clone_size: few
cdr3_aa: CASSVGTSGVTDTQYF
cdr3_nt: TGTGCCAGCAGCGTAGGGACTAGCGGGGTCACAGATACGCAGTATTTT

v_call: TRBV6-5
d_call: NA
j_call: TRBJ2-7
clone_size: NA
cdr3_aa: CASSYGTGGDEQYF
cdr3_nt: TGTGCCAGCAGTTATGGGACCGGGGGAGACGAGCAGTACTTC

v_call: TRBV4-1
d_call: TRBD2
j_call: TRBJ2-3
clone_size: NA
cdr3_aa: CASSQDLSGGTTDTQYF
cdr3_nt: TGCGCCAGCAGCCAAGATTTAAGCGGGGGGACCACAGATACGCAGTATTTT

v_call: TRBV5-3
d_call: NA
j_call: TRBJ1-2
clone_size: NA
cdr3_aa: CARSLGWTASKEDGYTF
cdr3_nt: TGTGCCAGAAGCTTAGGCTGGACAGCCAGCAAAGAGGACGGCTACACCTTC

v_call: TRBV5-8
d_call: TRBD1
j_call: TRBJ1-2
clone_size: NA
cdr3_aa: CASSLKLQGAVGYTF
cdr3_nt: TGTGCCAGCAGCTTGAAGTTACAGGGGGCAGTGGGCTACACCTTC

v_call: TRBV28
d_call: NA
j_call: TRBJ2-6
clone_size: NA
cdr3_aa: CASSLPGLRLSGANVLTF
cdr3_nt: TGTGCCAGCAGTTTACCAGGTCTTAGGCTGTCTGGGGCCAACGTCCTGACTTTC

v_call: TRBV7-9
d_call: NA
j_call: TRBJ1-1
clone_size: NA
cdr3_aa: CASSLQGRAEAFF
cdr3_nt: TGTGCCAGCAGCTTGCAGGGGAGGGCTGAAGCTTTCTTT

v_call: TRBV2
d_call: NA
j_call: TRBJ1-2
clone_size: NA
cdr3_aa: CASSSQLSNYGYTF
cdr3_nt: TGTGCCAGCAGTTCACAGCTGTCTAACTATGGCTACACCTTC

v_call: TRBV5-1
d_call: NA
j_call: TRBJ2-6
clone_size: NA
cdr3_aa: CASSSNPTGSGANVLTF
cdr3_nt: TGCGCCAGCAGCTCAAACCCGACAGGTTCGGGGGCCAACGTCCTGACTTTC

v_call: TRBV6-1
d_call: TRBD2
j_call: TRBJ2-7
clone_size: NA
cdr3_aa: CASSYVREGEQYF
cdr3_nt: TGTGCCAGCTCCTATGTGAGGGAGGGCGAGCAGTACTTC

v_call: TRBV2
d_call: NA
j_call: TRBJ2-2
clone_size: NA
cdr3_aa: CASSPLRSGVITGELFF
cdr3_nt: TGTGCCAGCTCCCCACTTCGGTCAGGGGTTATCACCGGGGAGCTGTTTTTT

v_call: TRBV6-5
d_call: TRBD1
j_call: TRBJ2-7
clone_size: NA
cdr3_aa: CASRRDRVKYEQYF
cdr3_nt: TGTGCCAGCAGGCGGGACAGGGTAAAGTACGAGCAGTACTTC

v_call: TRBV11-3
d_call: TRBD2
j_call: TRBJ2-2
clone_size: few
cdr3_aa: CASSLNSGGAAGELFF
cdr3_nt: TGTGCCAGCAGCTTAAATAGCGGGGGGGCCGCCGGGGAGCTGTTTTTT

v_call: TRBV28
d_call: NA
j_call: TRBJ2-1
clone_size: NA
cdr3_aa: CASRGGNEQFF
cdr3_nt: TGTGCCAGCAGAGGCGGGAATGAGCAGTTCTTC

v_call: TRBV2
d_call: TRBD2
j_call: TRBJ2-1
clone_size: NA
cdr3_aa: CASGLQASGGSAYNEQFF
cdr3_nt: TGTGCCAGCGGGCTGCAGGCTAGCGGGGGGTCGGCCTACAATGAGCAGTTCTTC

v_call: TRBV27
d_call: NA
j_call: TRBJ2-7
clone_size: NA
cdr3_aa: CASSPTSTGYEQYF
cdr3_nt: TGTGCCAGCAGCCCGACCTCGACCGGGTACGAGCAGTACTTC

v_call: TRBV7-6
d_call: NA
j_call: TRBJ2-5
clone_size: once
cdr3_aa: CASSPPSEETQYF
cdr3_nt: TGTGCCAGCAGCCCCCCGAGCGAAGAGACCCAGTACTTC

v_call: TRBV4-3
d_call: TRBD1
j_call: TRBJ2-7
clone_size: NA
cdr3_aa: CASSQGQGTEQYF
cdr3_nt: TGCGCCAGCAGCCAAGGACAGGGGACCGAGCAGTACTTC

v_call: TRBV28
d_call: NA
j_call: TRBJ2-7
clone_size: NA
cdr3_aa: CASSFRGAHEQYF
cdr3_nt: TGTGCCAGCAGTTTTCGGGGGGCCCACGAGCAGTACTTC

v_call: TRBV5-5
d_call: NA
j_call: TRBJ2-2
clone_size: NA
cdr3_aa: CASSLVYGGSWNTGELFF
cdr3_nt: TGTGCCAGCAGCTTGGTATATGGTGGGAGCTGGAACACCGGGGAGCTGTTTTTT

v_call: TRBV21-1
d_call: NA
j_call: TRBJ2-7
clone_size: NA
cdr3_aa: CASSKCKGGGGNFDEQYF
cdr3_nt: TGTGCCAGCAGCAAATGCAAAGGTGGGGGAGGGAACTTCGACGAGCAGTACTTC

v_call: TRBV10-3
d_call: TRBD2
j_call: TRBJ2-1
clone_size: NA
cdr3_aa: CAISRTSGGNEQFF
cdr3_nt: TGTGCCATCAGTAGGACTAGCGGGGGCAATGAGCAGTTCTTC

v_call: TRBV28
d_call: NA
j_call: TRBJ2-7
clone_size: NA
cdr3_aa: CASSLTGTYEQYF
cdr3_nt: TGTGCCAGCAGTCTTACAGGAACCTACGAGCAGTACTTC

v_call: TRBV4-2
d_call: NA
j_call: TRBJ2-5
clone_size: NA
cdr3_aa: CASSQELAQETQYF
cdr3_nt: TGTGCCAGCAGCCAAGAACTTGCACAAGAGACCCAGTACTTC

v_call: TRBV6-5
d_call: NA
j_call: TRBJ1-1
clone_size: few
cdr3_aa: CASSNTRDTEAFF
cdr3_nt: TGTGCCAGCAGCAACACACGGGACACTGAAGCTTTCTTT

v_call: TRBV9
d_call: TRBD2
j_call: TRBJ2-3
clone_size: NA
cdr3_aa: CATSLLAGAHTDTQYF
cdr3_nt: TGTGCCACCTCACTTCTAGCGGGGGCGCACACAGATACGCAGTATTTT

v_call: TRBV9
d_call: NA
j_call: TRBJ1-5
clone_size: NA
cdr3_aa: CASSVDGGTGQPQHF
cdr3_nt: TGTGCCAGCAGCGTAGACGGGGGAACAGGTCAGCCCCAGCATTTT

v_call: TRBV5-1
d_call: NA
j_call: TRBJ2-2
clone_size: NA
cdr3_aa: CASSFRVRAGELFF
cdr3_nt: TGCGCCAGCAGCTTCAGGGTTCGAGCCGGGGAGCTGTTTTTT

v_call: TRBV4-2
d_call: NA
j_call: TRBJ2-1
clone_size: NA
cdr3_aa: CASSQEATRTLNEQFF
cdr3_nt: TGTGCCAGCAGCCAAGAGGCGACTAGAACCCTGAATGAGCAGTTCTTC

v_call: TRBV6-1
d_call: NA
j_call: TRBJ1-4
clone_size: NA
cdr3_aa: CASSPSGKTNEKLFF
cdr3_nt: TGTGCCAGCAGTCCCTCCGGGAAAACTAATGAAAAACTGTTTTTT

v_call: TRBV9
d_call: TRBD1
j_call: TRBJ2-3
clone_size: NA
cdr3_aa: CASSVEGQGKDTQYF
cdr3_nt: TGTGCCAGCAGCGTAGAGGGACAGGGGAAGGATACGCAGTATTTT

v_call: TRBV19
d_call: TRBD1
j_call: TRBJ1-2
clone_size: NA
cdr3_aa: CAIRTGGYGYTF
cdr3_nt: TGTGCCATTCGGACAGGGGGCTATGGCTACACCTTC

v_call: TRBV11-1
d_call: TRBD1
j_call: TRBJ1-2
clone_size: few
cdr3_aa: CASSSVGDRVGGYTF
cdr3_nt: TGTGCCAGCAGCTCCGTGGGGGACAGGGTTGGTGGCTACACCTTC

v_call: TRBV7-9
d_call: NA
j_call: TRBJ1-2
clone_size: NA
cdr3_aa: CASSSRTDPDGYTF
cdr3_nt: TGTGCCAGCAGCTCCCGTACAGACCCCGATGGCTACACCTTC

v_call: TRBV5-1
d_call: NA
j_call: TRBJ2-7
clone_size: once
cdr3_aa: CASSEGANEQYF
cdr3_nt: TGCGCCAGCAGCGAAGGGGCAAACGAGCAGTACTTC

v_call: TRBV10-3
d_call: NA
j_call: TRBJ1-6
clone_size: NA
cdr3_aa: CAISNGRTYNSPLHF
cdr3_nt: TGTGCCATCAGTAACGGGAGGACCTATAATTCACCCCTCCACTTT

v_call: TRBV30
d_call: TRBD1
j_call: TRBJ1-1
clone_size: NA
cdr3_aa: CAWNRGNTEAFF
cdr3_nt: TGTGCCTGGAACAGGGGGAACACTGAAGCTTTCTTT

v_call: TRBV30
d_call: TRBD1
j_call: TRBJ1-3
clone_size: NA
cdr3_aa: CAWSRDSGSGNTIYF
cdr3_nt: TGTGCCTGGAGCCGGGACAGCGGCTCTGGAAACACCATATATTTT

v_call: TRBV29-1
d_call: TRBD1
j_call: TRBJ1-5
clone_size: few
cdr3_aa: CSASGGMDQPQHF
cdr3_nt: TGCAGCGCCTCAGGGGGAATGGATCAGCCCCAGCATTTT

v_call: TRBV5-1
d_call: NA
j_call: TRBJ2-3
clone_size: few
cdr3_aa: CASSLRDVTTDTQYF
cdr3_nt: TGCGCCAGCAGCTTGCGGGATGTTACCACAGATACGCAGTATTTT